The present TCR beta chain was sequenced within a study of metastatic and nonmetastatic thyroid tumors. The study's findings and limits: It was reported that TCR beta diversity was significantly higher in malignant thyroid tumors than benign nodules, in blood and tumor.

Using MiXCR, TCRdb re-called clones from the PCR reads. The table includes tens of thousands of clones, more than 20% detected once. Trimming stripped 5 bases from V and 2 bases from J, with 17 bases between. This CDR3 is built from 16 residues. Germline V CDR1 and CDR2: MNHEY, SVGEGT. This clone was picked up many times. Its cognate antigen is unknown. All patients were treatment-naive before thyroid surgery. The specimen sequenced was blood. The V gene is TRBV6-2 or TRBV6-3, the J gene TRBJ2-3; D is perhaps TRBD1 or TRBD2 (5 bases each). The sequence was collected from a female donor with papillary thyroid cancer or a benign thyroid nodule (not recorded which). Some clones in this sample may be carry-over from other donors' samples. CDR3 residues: CASSPRGAANTDTQYF. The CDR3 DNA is TGTGCCAGCAGTCCGAGGGGAGCTGCGAACACAGATACGCAGTATTTT.